This entry describes one T cell receptor beta chain. Its antigen is unknown. Base-call qualities are not available, and no considerably larger clone is one nucleotide away. The data were taken from a study of shared T cell receptors in the human thymus (dated by TCRdb to the early 2020s). Regarding the study in general: The study examined how self-reactive, shared T-cell receptor alpha chains are generated in the human thymus.

The library was built by means of the immunoSEQ multiplex PCR assay. TCRdb took this table from immuneACCESS and kept in-frame rearrangements with V and J called. Such tables lack part of the clones; where checked against another copy, unresolved V genes explain under half of the gap, and the rest is unexplained. For this sample the table gives about 500,000 clones, of which 78% were detected only once. The top ten clonotypes cover about 0.012% of the sample. Trimming at the junction amounts to 4 bases on V and 3 bases on J, and the germline ends lie 16 bases apart. The CDR3, from cysteine to phenylalanine, totals 15 residues. Only the CDR3 portion is preserved as DNA: 45 bases, with reading frame beginning at the first base. CDR1 KGHSH and CDR2 LQKENI are derived from the germline V gene. The data were also submitted as part of a second study, on human thymus T cells. The second study's authors report: The donors were immunologically healthy infants in Finland who had open corrective cardiac surgery for congenital heart defects. The thymus tissue came from surgical resects taken out during corrective cardiac surgery. Biased V and J gene segment usage appeared to be present in both thymic and peripheral blood repertoires. Highly overlapping thymic TCR repertoires among unrelated individuals were reported in the related research. The study described the TCR alpha and beta repertoires in fewer than 10 infant thymus samples and four matching peripheral blood samples. Donor ages ranging from about 6 to 250 days were recorded, and about six male and a couple of female infants were included in the cohort. Thymocytes were released mechanically from tissue and stored at -70 °C as pellets of about 9-32 million cells. Genomic DNA was extracted from frozen cell pellets with a QIAsymphony instrument. TCRB and TCRAD loci were amplified from a standardized quantity of quality-controlled genomic DNA using the immunoSEQ multiplex PCR assay. The amplicons spanned the V(D)J region and were long enough to cover the CDR3 and allow V and J genes to be identified. The amplicons were sequenced on an Illumina platform via the commercial immunoSEQ service. Corrections for primer bias and sequencing errors followed previously described methods, while TCRAD and TCRB definitions were based on the IMGT database. immunoSEQ Analyzer 3.0 and VDJTools were used for repertoire analysis, which covered basic statistics, V/J segment usage, diversity estimates, rarefaction and pairwise overlap. Diversity was estimated using the Chao1, ChaoE, Efron-Thisted, Shannon and inverse Simpson indices, and was also estimated on datasets down-sampled to the size of the smallest sample. Repertoire overlap used strict matching of CDR3 nucleotide sequence, V gene and J gene, with Jaccard-based multidimensional scaling clustering. On average, thymus samples yielded about 810,000 unique TCRB clonotypes, whereas blood samples yielded 75,000 to 95,000.

The sequence came from a boy in the first two years of life with a congenital heart defect. Donor details come from another sample of the same person, matched by shared clones. Sequencing used thymocytes. The chain is encoded by TRBV18 joined to TRBJ2-7; TRBD2 is a possible D gene, resting on 5 matching bases. The sequenced DNA is TGTGCCAGCTCACTAAAAACCGGGAAAGGCTACGAGCAGTACTTC. Its protein reads: CASSLKTGKGYEQYF. The CDR3, completed at both ends by the reference TRBV18 and TRBJ2-7 genes, gives the full variable domain NAGVMQNPRHLVRRRGQEARLRCSPMKGHSHVYWYRQLPEEGLKFMVYLQKENIIDESGMPKERFSAEFPKEGPSILRIQQVVRGDSAAYFCASSLKTGKGYEQYFGPGTRLTVT.